Presented here are 29 T cell receptor beta chains from one specimen sequenced in a study of vaccination and CD4 T cells after COVID-19. Their antigens remain unidentified. Sequencing of the DNA from cultured CD4+ T cells was carried out with the Oncomine TCR Beta short-read assay. TCRdb re-called the PCR reads with MiXCR, one entry per CDR3 protein. The sample has about 20,000 distinct CDR3 sequences, about 39% seen once. Treatment noted: roughly 11-day PBMC culture with coronavirus spike peptide pools or control peptides (ViraFEST assay). Input material: CD4+ T cells from blood, cultured in vitro. Receptors originate from a human donor who had recovered from COVID-19.

This clonotype has just one count. The chain links TRBV9 to TRBJ2-3; D is uncertain. The CDR3 has 13 amino acids. Trimming cost V 3 bases and J 4 bases, with 9 bases left between them. The V gene's germline CDR1 is SGDLS and CDR2 YYNGEE. The CDR3 sequence: CASSARVADTQYF. The CDR3 DNA is TGTGCCAGCAGCGCGCGTGTCGCAGATACGCAGTATTTT.

The CDR3 bases are TGTGCCAGCAGTAGGACACCCATACTCTATGGCTACACCTTC. Translated, it gives CASSRTPILYGYTF. The chain joins TRBV6-1 to TRBJ1-2; a possible D gene is TRBD1 (5 bases). The germline V gene encodes CDR1 MNHNS and CDR2 SASEGT. Trimming took off 5 bases at V and 4 bases at J, with 14 bases between the two ends. CDR3 length: 14 residues.

This clonotype was observed a handful of times. The genes are TRBV19 and TRBJ1-5; D is unclear. Trimming cost V 4 bases and J 9 bases, with 7 bases left between them. CDR1 and CDR2 from the germline V gene are LNHDA and SQIVND (reference sequence). This CDR3 is 11 amino acids long. The CDR3 is CASSTPGPQHF. The DNA of the CDR3 is TGTGCCAGTAGTACCCCGGGGCCCCAGCATTTT.

The V and J genes are TRBV12-3 or TRBV12-4 and TRBJ1-6, with D perhaps TRBD1 (6 bases). V was cut by 6 bases and J by 7 bases, with 16 bases left in between. CDR3 size: 15 residues. For the CDR3, the DNA is TGTGCCAGCAGCTATGGACAGACGGTAAATTCACCCCTCCACTTT. Its protein is CASSYGQTVNSPLHF.

V and J are TRBV7-2 and TRBJ2-3; perhaps TRBD2 as D (6 bases). V lost 3 bases and J lost 3, with 19 bases in between. Germline CDR1 and CDR2: SGHTA and FQGNSA. The CDR3 has 17 amino acids. Here the CDR3 reads CASSLDGLAILTDTQYF. DNA of the CDR3: TGTGCCAGCAGCTTGGACGGGCTAGCGATCCTTACAGATACGCAGTATTTT.

The gene calls are TRBV2 and TRBJ2-2, with D perhaps matching TRBD2 (6 bases). Trimming shortened V by 6 bases and J by 2 bases, and 10 bases separated the two germline ends. CDR3 length equals 14 residues. The germline V gene encodes CDR1 SNHLY and CDR2 FYNNEI. CDR3 DNA sequence: TGTGCCAGCAGCCGGGAGCACAACACCGGGGAGCTGTTTTTT. Its protein is CASSREHNTGELFF.

The rearrangement uses TRBV24-1 and TRBJ2-2; 11 positions agree with TRBD2. Trimming took 8 bases from V and 6 from J; bases not matched to a gene: 13. CDR1 and CDR2 (germline): KGHDR, SFDVKD. This CDR3 spans 17 amino acids. This CDR3 reads CATTEGSGRARAGELFF. The CDR3 DNA reads TGTGCCACCACCGAGGGTAGCGGGAGGGCCCGGGCCGGGGAGCTGTTTTTT.

This clonotype was seen a handful of times. The chain couples TRBV29-1 to TRBJ1-2; D remains unclear. The CDR3 covers 12 residues. V lost 4 bases and J 3 bases, leaving 9 bases between the germline ends. Germline CDR1 is SQVTM and CDR2 is ANQGSEA. The CDR3 nucleotides are TGCAGCGTTGTTATGGACTACTATGGCTACACCTTC. It codes for CSVVMDYYGYTF.

This chain links TRBV18 with TRBJ2-7; D is ambiguous. CDR1 and CDR2 (germline): KGHSH, LQKENI. V dropped 6 bases and J dropped 1 base, with 13 bases sitting between them. This CDR3 is 14 amino acids long. The CDR3 nucleotides read TGTGCCAGCTCCCCGGGTTCCGCTTCCTACGAGCAGTACTTC. Encoded protein: CASSPGSASYEQYF. Drawing the rest from reference TRBV18 and TRBJ2-7, the complete variable domain is NAGVMQNPRHLVRRRGQEARLRCSPMKGHSHVYWYRQLPEEGLKFMVYLQKENIIDESGMPKERFSAEFPKEGPSILRIQQVVRGDSAAYFCASSPGSASYEQYFGPGTRLTVT.

The chain carries TRBV10-1 and TRBJ2-2; the D call may be TRBD1 or TRBD2 (5 bases each). There are 14 residues in the CDR3. Looked up from germline, CDR1 is WNHNN and CDR2 is SYGVQD (reference sequence). With 3 bases removed from V and 6 bases from J, the gap between germline ends came to 11 bases. This CDR3 is CASSDRARAGELFF. In DNA form, the CDR3 reads TGCGCCAGCAGTGACAGGGCGAGGGCCGGGGAGCTGTTTTTT.

The V and J genes are TRBV12-3 or TRBV12-4 and TRBJ1-2; D is perhaps TRBD1 (5 bases). This CDR3 spans 13 amino acids. Trimming stripped 3 bases from V and 3 bases from J, with 8 bases between. The CDR3 nucleotides are TGTGCCAGCAGTTTTGAGGGACACTATGGCTACACCTTC. Its protein is CASSFEGHYGYTF.

This clonotype was detected a few times. The V gene is TRBV6-1, the J gene TRBJ1-6; possibly TRBD1 for D (5 bases). Trimming took 6 bases from V and 7 from J, leaving 10 bases between them. CDR1 and CDR2 from the germline V gene are MNHNS and SASEGT. This CDR3 region has 13 residues. CDR3 region: CASRGRTNSPLHF. The CDR3 coding sequence is TGTGCCAGCAGGGGACGCACGAATTCACCCCTCCACTTT.

V gene TRBV18 combines with J gene TRBJ2-5; possible D gene TRBD1, 6 bases. The germline gives CDR1 KGHSH, CDR2 LQKENI. The CDR3 has 13 residues. The ends were cut back, 8 bases at V and 0 bases at J, with 10 bases in the middle. DNA of the CDR3: TGTGCCAGCCAGGACAGCCACCAAGAGACCCAGTACTTC. Translating gives CASQDSHQETQYF. Drawing the rest from reference TRBV18 and TRBJ2-5, the complete variable domain is NAGVMQNPRHLVRRRGQEARLRCSPMKGHSHVYWYRQLPEEGLKFMVYLQKENIIDESGMPKERFSAEFPKEGPSILRIQQVVRGDSAAYFCASQDSHQETQYFGPGTRLLVL.

This clonotype was observed a few times. The CDR3: CASSLSTGANYGYTF. The CDR3, as DNA: TGTGCCAGCTCGCTATCTACAGGGGCTAACTATGGCTACACCTTC. The genes are TRBV7-2 and TRBJ1-2; 7 nucleotides line up with TRBD1. There are 15 residues in the CDR3. V shed 8 bases, J shed 0 bases, and the junction held 9 bases outside the gene matches. Germline V gene lookup returns CDR1 SGHTA and CDR2 FQGNSA.

There are a few counts of this clonotype. The V gene is TRBV15, the J gene TRBJ2-7; TRBD2 aligns across 14 bases. Trimming took 2 bases from V and 3 from J; bases not matched to a gene: 9. Germline CDR1 reads LNHNV; CDR2 reads YYDKDF (reference sequence). The length of the CDR3 is 18 residues. The CDR3 is CATSRHRGTSGRFYEQYF. The CDR3 DNA reads as TGTGCCACCAGCAGACACAGGGGGACTAGCGGGAGATTCTACGAGCAGTACTTC.

This clonotype was counted only a few times. V and J are TRBV7-3 and TRBJ1-1; D may be TRBD1 (5 bases). Between the trimmed V and J ends, which lost 5 bases and 11 bases, there was a span of 18 bases. This CDR3 region has 13 residues. CDR1 SGHTA and CDR2 FQGTGA come from the germline V gene. The CDR3 loop is CASSRAAGFVAFF. The CDR3, as DNA: TGTGCCAGCAGCCGGGCGGCAGGGTTCGTCGCTTTCTTT.

This clonotype was found a few times. In DNA, the CDR3 is TGTGCCAGCAGCAAAGAAACAGGGGGCTGCAATCAGCCCCAGCATTTT. This codes for CASSKETGGCNQPQHF. The gene calls are TRBV21-1 and TRBJ1-5; no check of the table's D call, TRBD1, against the DNA was made. TRBV21-1 is classified as a pseudogene. The CDR3 totals 16 residues.

The V call is TRBV19, the J call TRBJ1-5; 7 bases map to TRBD1. V trimming: 5 bases; J trimming: 3 bases; junction bases outside the gene matches: 7. In germline, CDR1 is LNHDA, CDR2 SQIVND (reference sequence). This CDR3 region has 15 residues. This CDR3 is CASSSQEGANQPQHF. CDR3 nucleotides: TGTGCCAGTAGTTCTCAGGAGGGGGCCAATCAGCCCCAGCATTTT.

J is TRBJ2-3 and V is TRBV19; D uncertain. From germline, CDR1 is LNHDA and CDR2 SQIVND (reference sequence). The V and J ends lost 5 bases and 2 bases respectively, with 14 bases between them. CDR3 length: 15 residues. In DNA, the CDR3 is TGTGCCAGTAGTCGCGCAGTATTAGTCACAGATACGCAGTATTTT. Its translation is CASSRAVLVTDTQYF.

The V and J genes are TRBV20-1 and TRBJ1-2; D perhaps matches TRBD1 (6 bases). Germline V CDR1 and CDR2: DFQATT, SNEGSKA (reference sequence). With 3 bases removed from V and 7 bases from J, the gap between germline ends came to 9 bases. This CDR3 spans 11 amino acids. The CDR3 DNA reads as TGCAGTGCTAGGGCGGGGGCTGGCTACACCTTC. Protein product: CSARAGAGYTF.

This rearrangement joins TRBV25-1 to TRBJ1-1, with D possibly matching TRBD1 (5 bases). The CDR3 sequence is 14 residues long. The germline V gene encodes CDR1 MGHDK and CDR2 SYGVNS. The ends were cut back, 7 bases at V and 2 bases at J, with 14 bases in the middle. The CDR3 sequence is CASIPRGGNTEAFF. The CDR3 DNA sequence: TGTGCCAGCATCCCCCGGGGGGGAAACACTGAAGCTTTCTTT. Full variable domain (outside the CDR3, taken from reference TRBV25-1 and TRBJ1-1): EADIYQTPRYLVIGTGKKITLECSQTMGHDKMYWYQQDPGMELHLIHYSYGVNSTEKGDLSSESTVSRIRTEHFPLTLESARPSHTSQYLCASIPRGGNTEAFFGQGTRLTVV.

V gene TRBV9 combines with J gene TRBJ2-3; D gene ambiguous. V lost 0 bases to trimming and J lost 3 bases, with 17 bases between them. Germline V gene lookup returns CDR1 SGDLS and CDR2 YYNGEE. This CDR3 has 17 residues. The CDR3 loop is CASSVGEGGWGTDTQYF. CDR3 DNA: TGTGCCAGCAGCGTAGGGGAAGGTGGTTGGGGTACAGATACGCAGTATTTT.

V is TRBV20-1 and J is TRBJ1-1; 8 positions agree with TRBD1. The germline V gene has CDR1 DFQATT and CDR2 SNEGSKA (reference sequence). CDR3 length: 16 amino acids. The ends lost 2 bases at V and 2 bases at J; junction bases unmatched: 10. For the CDR3, the DNA is TGCAGTGCTAGACGCGGAAGGACAGGGAGAAACACTGAAGCTTTCTTT. Translated, it gives CSARRGRTGRNTEAFF.

V and J are TRBV15 and TRBJ1-1, with 7 bases aligning to TRBD1. This CDR3 has 15 residues. J was trimmed by 11 bases and V by 1 base; bases with no gene match: 13. Looked up from germline, CDR1 is LNHNV and CDR2 is YYDKDF (reference sequence). DNA for the CDR3: TGTGCCACCAGCAGAGCCTTCGGACAGGTGGGGGAGGCTTTCTTT. This translates into CATSRAFGQVGEAFF.

V gene TRBV11-2 combines with J gene TRBJ2-7, with 8 bases that match TRBD1. This CDR3 is built from 14 residues. V shed 1 base and J 5 bases; nucleotides not matched to a gene: 4. From germline, CDR1 is SGHAT and CDR2 FQNNGV. The CDR3 DNA reads as TGTGCCAGCAGCTTAGGGACAGGGCAGAACGAGCAGTACTTC. Translated, it gives CASSLGTGQNEQYF.

The table lists this clonotype with a count of one. The chain joins TRBV30 to TRBJ2-7; D gene unclear. Germline CDR1 and CDR2: GTSNPN and SVGIG (reference sequence). This CDR3 is built from 13 residues. Trimming took 8 bases from V and 4 from J, leaving 18 bases between them. Written as DNA, the CDR3 is TGTGCCGGCGAGACAAGGGCCCGATACGAGCAGTACTTC. It translates to CAGETRARYEQYF.

There are a few counts of this clonotype. The V gene is TRBV24-1, the J gene TRBJ2-2; possibly TRBD1 or TRBD2 for D (5 bases each). The CDR3 has 16 residues. V was cut by 2 bases and J by 4 bases, with 13 bases left in between. CDR1 and CDR2 from the germline V gene are KGHDR and SFDVKD. CDR3: CATSDWAGQGTGELFF. CDR3 sequence (DNA): TGTGCCACCAGTGATTGGGCGGGCCAGGGCACCGGGGAGCTGTTTTTT.

The chain recombines TRBV4-1 with TRBJ1-2; D might be TRBD1 (5 bases). Germline CDR1 reads MGHRA; CDR2 reads YSYEKL. With 4 bases removed from V and 1 base from J, the gap between germline ends came to 19 bases. The CDR3 extends over 17 amino acids. Written as DNA, the CDR3 is TGCGCCAGCAGCCCCAGGACACCGAGGGAACATAACTATGGCTACACCTTC. Translating it yields CASSPRTPREHNYGYTF.

V is TRBV12-3 or TRBV12-4 and J is TRBJ2-7; 8 nucleotides match TRBD1. With V trimmed by 1 base and J by 5 bases, 10 bases remained unmatched. The CDR3 loop spans 16 amino acids. The CDR3 bases are TGTGCCAGCAGTTTAGGGTCCGGACAGGGTTTCCACGAGCAGTACTTC. It yields the protein CASSLGSGQGFHEQYF.